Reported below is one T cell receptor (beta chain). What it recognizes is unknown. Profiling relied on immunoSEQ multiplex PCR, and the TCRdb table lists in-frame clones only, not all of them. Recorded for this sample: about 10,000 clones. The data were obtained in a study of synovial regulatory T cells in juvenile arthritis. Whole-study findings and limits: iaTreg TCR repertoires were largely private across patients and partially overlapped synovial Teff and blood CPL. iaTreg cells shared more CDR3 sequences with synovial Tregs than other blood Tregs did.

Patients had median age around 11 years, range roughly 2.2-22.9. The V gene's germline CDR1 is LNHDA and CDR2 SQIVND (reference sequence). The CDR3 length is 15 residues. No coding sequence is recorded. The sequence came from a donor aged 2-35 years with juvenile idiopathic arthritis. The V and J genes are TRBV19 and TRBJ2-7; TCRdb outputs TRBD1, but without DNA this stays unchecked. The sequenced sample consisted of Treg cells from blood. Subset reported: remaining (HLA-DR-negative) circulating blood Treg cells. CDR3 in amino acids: CASSRIQGVSYEQYF. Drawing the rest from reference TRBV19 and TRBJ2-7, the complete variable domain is DGGITQSPKYLFRKEGQNVTLSCEQNLNHDAMYWYRQDPGQGLRLIYYSQIVNDFQKGDIAEGYSVSREKKESFPLTVTSAQKNPTAFYLCASSRIQGVSYEQYFGPGTRLTVT.